This T cell receptor beta chain was captured in a study of prognosis after radiotherapy for stage I lung cancer. Study overall: There were fewer than 15 patients with newly diagnosed primary stage I lung tumors and a few patients with oligometastatic NSCLC after surgical resection of the primary tumor. It was SBRT that served as radiotherapy, in 3 to 5 fractions with a biologically effective dose of at least 100 Gy. Study-wide findings and caveats: A determination of whether the expanded TCR clones were tumor-specific was not made.

Amplification of TCR beta CDR3 from genomic DNA used two-round multiplex PCR. With primers specific to each TRBV and TRBJ gene, the first-round PCR was performed. Universal primers were what the second PCR round used. TCRdb analysed the multiplex PCR reads with MiXCR anew, one entry per CDR3 protein. The sample carries around 19,000 distinct CDR3 sequences, roughly 40% recorded once. Germline loops: CDR1 LNHDA, CDR2 SQIVND (reference sequence). The CDR3 extends over 13 amino acids. V lost 4 bases and J lost 3, with 7 bases in between. Many counts were recorded for this clonotype. Antigen specificity is unknown.

This sequence joins TRBV19 and TRBJ2-1; the D gene could be TRBD1 or TRBD2 (5 bases each). Sequencing used PBMCs, obtained before or after stereotactic body radiation therapy (not recorded which). This sequence originates from a donor aged 50 or older with non-small cell lung cancer. The CDR3 DNA follows: TGTGCCAGTAGTAGGGGGAGCTACAATGAGCAGTTCTTC. It translates to CASSRGSYNEQFF.